Listed below are T cell receptor beta chains from one sample, sequenced in a study of shared clonotypes between healthy human individuals. Generated by immunoSEQ multiplex PCR, the TCRdb table keeps only in-frame clones and is missing some. The data show about 1.1 million clones, around three quarters seen once. Source material: memory CD4+ T cells from PBMCs. The source is a man younger than 30 in good health. Some clones in this sample may be carry-over from other donors' samples. The conserved cysteine and the conserved F or W are not part of the CDR3 here.

v_call cdr3_aa
TRBV14 ASSRTSGDTQY
TRBV5-6 ASFSGGRNTDEQF
TRBV6-6 ASRERTGGETQY
TRBV15 ATSEGRSNQSQH
TRBV28 ASRLGNEKLF
TRBV2 ASSRTGVDYTDTQY
TRBV5-1 ASSLVGNEKLF
TRBV20-1 SARAVNEAF
TRBV27 ASSPGHRVGQPQH
TRBV7-2 ASSTRTVIETQY
TRBV5-4 ASSLGPADYGYT
TRBV7-2 ASSLRGAGSQPQH
TRBV6-1 ASSEWGRGWTDTQY
TRBV30 AWAPGLADTDTQY
TRBV5-1 ASSGGTGGAGYNEQF
TRBV27 ASSLFRDTGELF
TRBV7-3 ASSYGGGNQPQH
TRBV5-1 ASSPGLAGAGETQY
TRBV7-8 ASSPRGGHYEQY
TRBV6-5 ASRREGGREETQY
TRBV7-9 ASSLAGGPHF
TRBV12-2 ASRFTSGTANTEAF